This TCR beta chain is from a study of Ad26.COV2.S vaccination and SARS-CoV-2 variants. Findings and caveats of the study: Participants given vaccine showed non-spike TCR breadth similar to that of placebo recipients.

Treatment denoted: around 19 received Ad26.COV2.S at low or high dose, single or two shots; five or six received placebo; per-sample allocation not given. Collection of the samples took place on day 63 after the first injection of vaccine or placebo. The CDR3 has 15 residues. Germline V gives CDR1 LNHNV, CDR2 YYDKDF (reference sequence). V was clipped by 4 bases and J by 4 bases; unmatched bases: 3. Points on this clone: The antigen is undetermined.

Clones were sequenced by immunoSEQ multiplex PCR, and TCRdb holds only the in-frame ones, with some missing. The table shows roughly 350,000 clones, with roughly 84% occurring only once. This sequence was found in a person aged 18-60 years who received the Ad26.COV2.S COVID-19 vaccine or a placebo. Material: peripheral blood, obtained in a trial of Ad26.COV2.S vaccine versus placebo. The chain uses TRBV15 and TRBJ2-5, with 13 bases aligning to TRBD2. The CDR3 region has the DNA TGTGCCACCAGCACCTGGACTAGCGGGGGAGAGACCCAGTACTTC. This gives the protein CATSTWTSGGETQYF.